Following are 23 T cell receptor beta chains from one sample sequenced in a study of CD8+ T cells in alopecia areata. cDNA serving as the sequencing template came from extracted, reverse transcribed RNA. Sequenced by immunoSEQ multiplex PCR; TCRdb stores in-frame clones only, minus some. The data contain approximately 99,000 clones, 55% to 70% of them singletons. The sequencing input was NKG2D-low CD8+ T cells sorted from blood. Source of these receptors: a human donor with alopecia areata.

The chain uses TRBV11-3 and TRBJ2-1; D unresolved. Trimming left V 1 base short and J 3 bases short, with 7 bases between. The CDR3 loop spans 14 amino acids. Per the germline V gene, CDR1 is SGHNT and CDR2 is YENEEA. CDR3 protein: CASSLGLGYNEQFF. The CDR3, as DNA: TGTGCCAGCAGCTTAGGGCTAGGCTACAATGAGCAGTTCTTC.

This clone was found a few times. The J gene is TRBJ2-5, the V gene TRBV29-1; D is uncertain. Germline loops: CDR1 SQVTM, CDR2 ANQGSEA. V lost 3 bases and J 5 bases, leaving 16 bases between the germline ends. This CDR3 is 14 amino acids long. Here the CDR3 DNA reads TGCAGCGTTGAGACGTATATCGGGCCCGAGACCCAGTACTTC. Amino acid sequence: CSVETYIGPETQYF.

V and J are TRBV7-9 and TRBJ2-7; possibly TRBD1 for D (6 bases). V was clipped by 5 bases and J by 2 bases, with 13 bases between them. CDR3 length: 14 residues. Germline V gene data show CDR1 as SEHNR and CDR2 as FQNEAQ (reference sequence). The CDR3 spells CASSPENRAYEQYF. CDR3 sequence (DNA): TGTGCCAGCAGCCCCGAGAACAGGGCCTACGAGCAGTACTTC.

Only one count was recorded for this clone. The rearrangement joins TRBV5-6 to TRBJ2-4; D may match TRBD1 or TRBD2 (5 bases each). The germline V and J ends were trimmed by 4 bases and 8 bases, with 16 bases remaining between them. The CDR3 extends over 14 amino acids. Germline V gene data show CDR1 as SGHDT and CDR2 as YYEEEE. CDR3 amino acids: CASSRDARKDIQYF. In DNA, the CDR3 is TGTGCCAGCAGCAGGGACGCCCGAAAGGACATTCAGTACTTC.

This sequence joins TRBV27 and TRBJ2-7; perhaps TRBD2 as D (5 bases). Trimming cost V 6 bases and J 2 bases, with 11 bases left between them. The CDR3 is 13 residues long. Looked up from germline, CDR1 is MNHEY and CDR2 is SMNVEV (reference sequence). CDR3 amino acids: CASSPGVAYEQYF. The DNA of the CDR3 is TGTGCCAGCAGCCCCGGGGTAGCCTACGAGCAGTACTTC.

CDR3 in DNA: TGCGCCAGCAGCTCCGGGACTAGCGGGGGTATGGACTCCTACGAGCAGTACTTC. Translation: CASSSGTSGGMDSYEQYF. The chain uses TRBV4-1 and TRBJ2-7, with TRBD2 identical over 14 bases. The CDR3 spans 18 residues. V was pared by 5 bases and J by 0 bases, with 9 bases of the junction left unmatched. Germline CDR1 reads MGHRA; CDR2 reads YSYEKL.

Comments on this clone: The same CDR3 arises from other DNA sequences in this sample as well. The CDR3 nucleotides are TGTGCCAGCAGTTTAGGCCTGAACACTGAAGCTTTCTTT. Translated, it gives CASSLGLNTEAFF. This chain links TRBV27 with TRBJ1-1; D unclear. The CDR3 covers 13 residues. Trimming took off 2 bases at V and 0 bases at J, with 4 bases between the two ends. Germline CDR1 MNHEY, CDR2 SMNVEV (reference sequence).

This clone was detected only a few times. The chain couples TRBV6-4 to TRBJ2-5; D possibly corresponds to TRBD2 (6 bases). The CDR3 spans 15 residues. V was trimmed by 6 bases and J by 5 bases, leaving 19 bases between them. Per the germline V gene, CDR1 is MRHNA and CDR2 is SNTAGT. CDR3 coding DNA: TGTGCCAGCAGCCGAGGCTCGGGGGATAGCGAGACCCAGTACTTC. It is translated as CASSRGSGDSETQYF.

The chain has TRBV2 and TRBJ2-1; D is uncertain. Trimming left V 7 bases short and J 10 bases short, with 8 bases between. The CDR3 covers 10 residues. Germline assignment: CDR1 SNHLY and CDR2 FYNNEI. The CDR3 reads CASIDREQFF. CDR3 nucleotides: TGTGCCAGCATCGACCGGGAGCAGTTCTTC.

As concerns this clone: Other nucleotide sequences from this sample produce the same CDR3. V gene TRBV14 combines with J gene TRBJ2-3; D gene uncertain. This CDR3 is 14 amino acids long. Trimming cost V 6 bases and J 2 bases, with 12 bases left between them. Germline CDR1 is SGHDN and CDR2 is FVKESK. The CDR3 DNA reads as TGTGCCAGCAGTCAGAGAAGAAACACAGATACGCAGTATTTT. This sequence encodes CASSQRRNTDTQYF. Complete variable domain (other parts from reference TRBV14 and TRBJ2-3): EAGVTQFPSHSVIEKGQTVTLRCDPISGHDNLYWYRRVMGKEIKFLLHFVKESKQDESGMPNNRFLAERTGGTYSTLKVQPAELEDSGVYFCASSQRRNTDTQYFGPGTRLTVL.

The chain combines TRBV7-8 with TRBJ1-5; the D is unclear. CDR1 is SGHVS, CDR2 FQNEAQ, per germline. There are 14 residues in the CDR3. Between the trimmed V and J ends, which lost 1 base and 3 bases, there was a span of 7 bases. The CDR3 DNA is TGTGCCAGCAGCTTAGGCCCCCCCAATCAGCCCCAGCATTTT. Translated: CASSLGPPNQPQHF.

The chain has TRBV5-6 and TRBJ1-2; D is undetermined. Trimming left V 4 bases short and J 4 bases short, with 11 bases between. Germline assignment: CDR1 SGHDT and CDR2 YYEEEE. The CDR3 spans 13 residues. The CDR3 is CASSPQEGYGYTF. The CDR3 bases are TGTGCCAGCAGCCCCCAGGAAGGCTATGGCTACACCTTC.

The V and J genes are TRBV13 and TRBJ2-7, with 8 bases fitting TRBD2. After removal of 1 base from V and 4 bases from J, the junction contained 6 bases not matched to a gene. This CDR3 comprises 15 residues. Looked up from germline, CDR1 is PRHDT and CDR2 is FYEKMQ (reference sequence). Here the CDR3 reads CASSLVRAGVYEQYF. The CDR3 DNA follows: TGTGCCAGCAGCTTAGTTCGAGCGGGAGTATACGAGCAGTACTTC.

V usage is TRBV6-5 and J usage is TRBJ2-3; D is uncertain. Germline V gene data show CDR1 as MNHEY and CDR2 as SVGAGI. This CDR3 spans 14 amino acids. The V and J ends lost 2 bases and 2 bases respectively, with 8 bases between them. CDR3 sequence (DNA): TGTGCCAGCAGTTACGCTGGATACACAGATACGCAGTATTTT. Amino acids: CASSYAGYTDTQYF.

J is TRBJ1-2 and V is TRBV14; no definite D call. Germline V gene sequence: CDR1 SGHDN, CDR2 FVKESK. V shed 0 bases and J shed 4 bases, with 6 bases lying between them. CDR3 length equals 13 residues. The CDR3 sequence: CASSQDWVYGYTF. DNA of the CDR3: TGTGCCAGCAGCCAAGATTGGGTCTATGGCTACACCTTC.

The chain joins TRBV7-8 to TRBJ1-4; 9 bases fit TRBD1. After removal of 5 bases from V and 6 bases from J, the junction contained 10 bases not matched to a gene. This CDR3 has 16 amino acids. Germline V CDR1 and CDR2: SGHVS, FQNEAQ. The CDR3 sequence is CASSIAVGQGHEKLFF. The CDR3 nucleotides are TGTGCCAGCAGCATCGCCGTGGGACAGGGACATGAAAAACTGTTTTTT.

This clone was observed a few times. J is TRBJ2-3 and V is TRBV11-2; TRBD2 might be the D (6 bases). Looked up from germline, CDR1 is SGHAT and CDR2 is FQNNGV. The CDR3 spans 15 residues. V was shortened by 3 bases and J by 4 bases, with 14 bases between the two germline ends. This chain's CDR3 is CASSLTSSRADTQYF. CDR3 DNA: TGTGCCAGCAGCTTGACTAGTTCCAGGGCAGATACGCAGTATTTT.

This clone has only a few counts. The rearrangement joins TRBV28 to TRBJ1-5; D not certain. V lost 3 bases, J lost 0 bases, and 9 bases lay in between. Germline CDR1 and CDR2: MDHEN and SYDVKM. This CDR3 has 15 residues. CDR3 bases: TGTGCCAGCAGTTTTGCGGATTATAGCAATCAGCCCCAGCATTTT. This translates into CASSFADYSNQPQHF.

The chain uses TRBV6-1 and TRBJ2-1; TRBD1 agrees at 10 bases. The V and J ends lost 4 bases and 8 bases, in that order; junction bases with no gene match: 8. The CDR3 runs 15 residues. CDR1 MNHNS and CDR2 SASEGT come from the germline V gene. CDR3: CASSVVDRGSHEQFF. CDR3 sequence (DNA): TGTGCCAGCAGTGTTGTGGACAGGGGGTCACATGAGCAGTTCTTC.

V gene TRBV4-1 combines with J gene TRBJ2-7; D perhaps matches TRBD2 (7 bases). Germline loops: CDR1 MGHRA, CDR2 YSYEKL. This CDR3 spans 15 amino acids. V was trimmed by 1 base and J by 7 bases, leaving 17 bases between them. Here the CDR3 reads CASSQGGGLSREQYF. As DNA, the CDR3 is TGCGCCAGCAGCCAAGGCGGGGGCCTTTCTAGAGAGCAGTACTTC.

The chain has TRBV7-3 and TRBJ2-7, with D perhaps matching TRBD1 or TRBD2 (5 bases each). The CDR3 extends over 16 amino acids. The germline V gene encodes CDR1 SGHTA and CDR2 FQGTGA. V lost 5 bases, J lost 3 bases, and 20 bases lay in between. DNA for the CDR3: TGTGCCAGCAGCCTGGACACTCCACTAGGTATCTACGAGCAGTACTTC. Amino acids: CASSLDTPLGIYEQYF.

The rearrangement uses TRBV11-2 and TRBJ2-3; 8 nucleotides match TRBD2. The CDR3 runs 16 residues. Germline values: CDR1 SGHAT, CDR2 FQNNGV. The V segment lost 1 base and the J segment 6 bases; nucleotides outside the gene matches: 9. CDR3 amino acids: CASSLGPGLAHDTQYF. In nucleotides, the CDR3 is TGTGCCAGCAGCTTAGGTCCCGGACTAGCCCACGATACGCAGTATTTT.

This chain uses TRBV6-1 with TRBJ2-1; 7 bases match TRBD1. The CDR3 is 15 amino acids. CDR1 is MNHNS and CDR2 is SASEGT in the germline V gene. V shed 2 bases, J shed 0 bases, and the junction held 1 base outside the gene matches. The CDR3 DNA is TGTGCCAGCAGTGAAAACAGGGGCTCCTACAATGAGCAGTTCTTC. It yields the protein CASSENRGSYNEQFF.